This entry lists 2 T cell receptor beta chains sequenced from one sample in a study of cytomegalovirus exposure and HLA in healthy donors. The study ran its PCR with 60 Vbeta and 13 Jbeta primers. Measured with immunoSEQ multiplex PCR; TCRdb has only the in-frame clones, and not every one. Of under 130,000 clones in the sample, 65% to 90% were seen once. The sequenced sample was PBMCs. The receptors shown here come from a man younger than 45 in good health and CMV-seropositive.

This chain connects TRBV7-2 to TRBJ1-1; D gene uncertain. The CDR3 runs 14 residues. V lost 5 bases to trimming and J lost 0 bases, with 10 bases between them. Germline CDR1 SGHTA, CDR2 FQGNSA. CDR3 protein: CASSRVRLNTEAFF. CDR3 coding DNA: TGTGCCAGCAGCCGGGTTCGTTTGAACACTGAAGCTTTCTTT.

CDR3 DNA sequence: TGTGCCAGCAGCCTACAGGGGTCCCCCTACGAGCAGTACTTC. Its translation: CASSLQGSPYEQYF. The chain links TRBV5-4 to TRBJ2-7, with 7 positions matching TRBD1. V lost 4 bases to trimming and J lost 2 bases; unmatched junction nucleotides: 6. The V gene's germline CDR1 is SGHNT and CDR2 YYREEE (reference sequence). This CDR3 comprises 14 residues.